A single sample is the source of the 18 T cell receptor beta chains below, sequenced in a study of Ad26.COV2.S vaccination and SARS-CoV-2 variants. The treatment denotes: roughly 19 received Ad26.COV2.S at low or high dose, single or two shots; about five received placebo; per-sample allocation not given. Sample collection was performed on day 63 after the first vaccine or placebo injection. The assay was immunoSEQ multiplex PCR, and TCRdb's table has in-frame clones only and misses some. Among hundreds of thousands of clones listed, about 90% were seen once. Source: peripheral blood, taken in a trial of Ad26.COV2.S vaccine versus placebo. These receptors were taken from a person between 18 and 59 years old who received the Ad26.COV2.S COVID-19 vaccine or a placebo.

The chain uses TRBV27 and TRBJ1-4, with D hard to call. Trimming took 4 bases from V and 7 from J, leaving 13 bases between them. The CDR3 is made up of 14 amino acids. Looked up from germline, CDR1 is MNHEY and CDR2 is SMNVEV (reference sequence). The CDR3 loop is CASSWSFPGEKLFF. CDR3 nucleotide sequence: TGTGCCAGCAGTTGGTCATTCCCAGGTGAAAAACTGTTTTTT.

The genes are TRBV9 and TRBJ2-2; 8 bases are a match to TRBD2. V was clipped by 3 bases and J by 0 bases; unmatched bases: 4. The CDR3 loop spans 16 amino acids. The V gene's germline CDR1 is SGDLS and CDR2 YYNGEE. The CDR3 coding sequence is TGTGCCAGCAGCGCCCGAGCGGGAGCGAACACCGGGGAGCTGTTTTTT. Translation: CASSARAGANTGELFF. Based on the CDR3 plus reference TRBV9 and TRBJ2-2, the full variable domain is DSGVTQTPKHLITATGQRVTLRCSPRSGDLSVYWYQQSLDQGLQFLIQYYNGEERAKGNILERFSAQQFPDLHSELNLSSLELGDSALYFCASSARAGANTGELFFGEGSRLTVL.

The chain uses TRBV6-6 and TRBJ1-2, with D uncertain. V dropped 4 bases and J dropped 2 bases, with 5 bases sitting between them. In germline, CDR1 is MNHNY, CDR2 SVGAGI (reference sequence). The CDR3 spans 12 residues. CDR3 residues: CASSLENYGYTF. The CDR3 DNA follows: TGTGCCAGCAGTTTAGAGAACTATGGCTACACCTTC.

This clone was detected once. V is TRBV6-1 and J is TRBJ1-1; D remains ambiguous. Per germline, CDR1 MNHNS and CDR2 SASEGT. The V and J ends lost 3 bases and 2 bases respectively, with 7 bases between them. CDR3 length: 13 residues. CDR3 region: CASSDRPNTEAFF. CDR3 in DNA: TGTGCCAGCAGTGACAGGCCAAACACTGAAGCTTTCTTT.

The chain is built from TRBV6-2 or TRBV6-3 and TRBJ1-5; D not resolved. V gave up 2 bases and J gave up 0 bases, with 5 bases separating them. Germline CDR1 and CDR2: MNHEY and SVGEGT. There are 14 residues in the CDR3. The CDR3 DNA reads as TGTGCCAGCAGTTACGTGGCTAGCAATCAGCCCCAGCATTTT. Its translation is CASSYVASNQPQHF.

The genes are TRBV6-6 and TRBJ1-2, with 11 bases that match TRBD1. The germline V gene encodes CDR1 MNHNY and CDR2 SVGAGI (reference sequence). V shed 6 bases and J 4 bases; nucleotides not matched to a gene: 10. This CDR3 region has 16 residues. CDR3 loop: CASRLDRGPLSYGYTF. Written as DNA, the CDR3 is TGTGCCAGCAGACTGGACAGGGGGCCGCTAAGCTATGGCTACACCTTC.

This clone was detected only once. The rearrangement joins TRBV7-3 to TRBJ2-5; possibly TRBD2 for D (5 bases). Trimming stripped 5 bases from V and 4 bases from J, with 11 bases between. Germline lookup yields CDR1 SGHTA and CDR2 FQGTGA. This CDR3 contains 13 residues. CDR3 in amino acids: CASSVDYLETQYF. The CDR3, as DNA: TGTGCCAGCAGCGTCGACTACTTAGAGACCCAGTACTTC.

In nucleotides, the CDR3 is TGTGCCAGCAGTTTCGACAGGGGCTACGAGCAGTACTTC. Residues: CASSFDRGYEQYF. The chain recombines TRBV6-2 or TRBV6-3 with TRBJ2-7; 8 bases map to TRBD1. The germline V gene has CDR1 MNHEY and CDR2 SVGEGT. Trimming took 4 bases from V and 3 from J; bases not matched to a gene: 2. The CDR3 contains 13 residues.

This clone was seen a single time. The chain recombines TRBV27 with TRBJ2-7; the D call may be TRBD1 or TRBD2 (6 bases each). The ends were cut back, 6 bases at V and 2 bases at J, with 14 bases in the middle. Germline values: CDR1 MNHEY, CDR2 SMNVEV (reference sequence). The CDR3 runs to 14 residues. The CDR3 nucleotides read TGTGCCAGCAGAGATCGGGGGCGACCCTACGAGCAGTACTTC. Its protein is CASRDRGRPYEQYF.

There are a few counts of this clone. The chain uses TRBV12-3 or TRBV12-4 and TRBJ1-6; D remains unclear. This CDR3 region has 13 residues. Trimming left V 5 bases short and J 5 bases short, with 7 bases between. CDR3 sequence (DNA): TGTGCCAGCAGTCGGACGGATAATTCACCCCTCCACTTT. It specifies CASSRTDNSPLHF.

J is TRBJ2-6 and V is TRBV7-2; D is unclear. This CDR3 has 15 amino acids. CDR1 SGHTA and CDR2 FQGNSA come from the germline V gene. The V end was cut by 5 bases, the J end by 1 base, with 9 bases between. The CDR3 loop is CASSPPSSGANVLTF. The CDR3 DNA reads as TGTGCCAGCAGCCCGCCAAGTTCTGGGGCCAACGTCCTGACTTTC.

The rearrangement joins TRBV14 to TRBJ2-5, with a weak D call TRBD2 (7 bases). V was clipped by 4 bases and J by 2 bases, with 17 bases between them. Germline V gives CDR1 SGHDN, CDR2 FVKESK. This CDR3 comprises 16 residues. CDR3 residues: CASSPLGGAIQETQYF. As DNA, the CDR3 is TGTGCCAGCAGCCCGTTGGGGGGGGCTATTCAAGAGACCCAGTACTTC.

V and J are TRBV27 and TRBJ2-1, with TRBD2 matching 7 bases. The ends lost 3 bases at V and 9 bases at J; junction bases unmatched: 2. The CDR3 consists of 12 residues. Germline loops: CDR1 MNHEY, CDR2 SMNVEV (reference sequence). The CDR3 loop reads CASSFQRGEQFF. CDR3 sequence (DNA): TGTGCCAGCAGTTTTCAGCGGGGTGAGCAGTTCTTC.

V usage is TRBV7-2 and J usage is TRBJ2-3; D uncertain. Germline V gene sequence: CDR1 SGHTA, CDR2 FQGNSA. This CDR3 region has 12 residues. V dropped 4 bases and J dropped 2 bases, with 4 bases sitting between them. As DNA, the CDR3 is TGTGCCAGCAGCTCCGTCACAGATACGCAGTATTTT. This codes for CASSSVTDTQYF.

The rearrangement links TRBV7-8 to TRBJ1-2; 9 bases are a match to TRBD1. The V gene's germline CDR1 is SGHVS and CDR2 FQNEAQ. The V gene end was trimmed by 5 bases and the J gene end by 3 bases; junction bases not matched to a gene: 13. CDR3 length equals 17 residues. DNA of the CDR3: TGTGCCAGCAGCAGAGTCCCGGGACAGGGTCTGGACTATGGCTACACCTTC. It translates to CASSRVPGQGLDYGYTF.

This clone has only a few counts. This sequence joins TRBV18 and TRBJ1-2; 9 nucleotides match TRBD1. Unmatched junction bases numbered 12, after V lost 3 bases and J lost 4 bases. In germline, CDR1 is KGHSH, CDR2 LQKENI. This CDR3 comprises 17 residues. The CDR3 loop reads CASSPRILGQGSYGYTF. CDR3 in DNA: TGTGCCAGCTCACCCAGGATTCTCGGACAGGGGTCCTATGGCTACACCTTC.

The V call is TRBV6-2 or TRBV6-3, the J call TRBJ2-3; the D is unclear. V shed 5 bases and J shed 6 bases, with 12 bases lying between them. The CDR3 covers 13 residues. CDR1 is MNHEY, CDR2 SVGEGT, per germline. CDR3 region: CASSRHHPDTQYF. CDR3 DNA: TGTGCCAGCAGTCGGCACCACCCGGATACGCAGTATTTT.

The chain couples TRBV5-1 to TRBJ1-4, with D possibly being TRBD1 (6 bases). The CDR3 contains 18 residues. Germline CDR1 reads SGHRS; CDR2 reads YFSETQ. V dropped 3 bases and J dropped 2 bases, with 20 bases sitting between them. CDR3 coding DNA: TGCGCCAGCAGCTCATCCTTGGACGACAGGCCGACTAATGAAAAACTGTTTTTT. Its translation: CASSSSLDDRPTNEKLFF.